This TCR beta chain originates from a study of human T cells and chemical hapten exposure. Overall study context: Patients' scalps got diphenylcyclopropenone weekly throughout the roughly 25-week study.

In germline, CDR1 is SGHTA, CDR2 FQGNSA. The V and J ends lost 4 bases and 7 bases, in that order; junction bases with no gene match: 9. The CDR3 extends over 15 amino acids. The time point was: pre-sensitization, week 0. Described treatment: therapeutic diphenylcyclopropenone sensitization with weekly scalp DPC. This clonotype was seen many times. One entry per CDR3 protein, called by TCRdb with MiXCR from the RACE reads. The sample records about 77,000 distinct CDR3 sequences, 13% to 15% being singletons. This TCR was sampled from a woman in her forties or fifties with alopecia areata. Some clones in this sample may be carry-over from other donors' samples. V usage is TRBV7-2 and J usage is TRBJ2-7, with 11 bases lining up with TRBD2. The source was whole blood, collected in connection with sensitization to the hapten diphenylcyclopropenone (DPC). CDR3 sequence: CASSSRTSGSWEQYF. CDR3 in DNA: TGTGCCAGCAGCTCAAGGACTAGCGGGTCCTGGGAGCAGTACTTC.